The 7 T cell receptor beta chains in this list originate from one sample, sequenced in a study of blood T cells in healthy people across ages. Then a second PCR, running roughly 7 to 11 cycles, was carried out with a sample-barcoded 5' primer and a J-beta primer mix. TCRdb fed the 5' RACE reads into MiXCR, producing one record per CDR3 protein. The table shows 1.2 million to 1.5 million distinct CDR3 sequences, with approximately 59% occurring only once. The sample comprised blood. The receptors shown here come from a man younger than 35 in good health.

This clonotype appeared a single time. The CDR3 DNA sequence: TGTGCCAGCAGTGGCGACAGGGGCCGAAGGGCCTATGGCTACACCTTC. It translates to CASSGDRGRRAYGYTF. The rearrangement joins TRBV25-1 to TRBJ1-2, with 8 bases lining up with TRBD1. Germline values: CDR1 MGHDK, CDR2 SYGVNS. This CDR3 spans 16 amino acids. The V and J ends lost 4 bases and 4 bases, in that order; junction bases with no gene match: 11.

The V and J genes are TRBV4-2 and TRBJ2-1; D not resolved. Trimming removed 1 base at V and 4 bases at J, with 8 bases between. Germline CDR1 is LGHNA and CDR2 is YNFKEQ. The CDR3 is 14 residues long. The chain's CDR3 is CASSQGAEYNEQFF. CDR3 coding DNA: TGTGCCAGCAGCCAAGGTGCAGAATACAATGAGCAGTTCTTC.

This clonotype came up a few times. J is TRBJ2-7 and V is TRBV11-3, with unresolved D. Near its end, the DNA agrees better with TRBJ2-5, so the J call may be wrong. The CDR3 runs to 14 residues. Germline V lookup: CDR1 SGHNT, CDR2 YENEEA. The CDR3 DNA reads as TGTGCCAGCAGCTTAGGCGGCAGTAAAGAGACCCAGTACTTC. This codes for CASSLGGSKETQYF.

The table lists this clonotype with a few counts. The chain recombines TRBV20-1 with TRBJ2-1; 10 nucleotides align to TRBD2. Germline lookup yields CDR1 DFQATT and CDR2 SNEGSKA (reference sequence). V trimming: 1 base; J trimming: 8 bases; junction bases outside the gene matches: 11. This CDR3 has 16 residues. The CDR3 DNA reads TGCAGTGCTAGAGTGGCTCGAGCGGGAGGGCGCGATGAGCAGTTCTTC. Protein: CSARVARAGGRDEQFF.

CDR3 nucleotides: TGTGCCAGCAGTGTGGTTGTAGCTCGCGAGCAGTACTTC. Amino acid sequence: CASSVVVAREQYF. This chain joins TRBV2 and TRBJ2-4; D is uncertain. The J call may be faulty, since TRBJ2-7 better matches the DNA end. The CDR3 contains 13 residues. Per the germline V gene, CDR1 is SNHLY and CDR2 is FYNNEI.

In its sample, this clonotype was seen a few times. The chain couples TRBV4-1 to TRBJ2-3; TRBD2 matches 9 bases. This CDR3 is built from 18 residues. With V trimmed by 4 bases and J by 4 bases, 15 bases remained unmatched. Germline CDR1 is MGHRA and CDR2 is YSYEKL. This CDR3 reads CASSLTAVVAGVSDTQYF. Here the CDR3 DNA reads TGCGCCAGCAGCCTCACGGCGGTGGTAGCGGGAGTTTCAGATACGCAGTATTTT.

The genes are TRBV27 and TRBJ2-4, with a tentative D call TRBD1 (6 bases). The DNA matches TRBJ2-7 better at its end, which makes the J call doubtful. Germline lookup yields CDR1 MNHEY and CDR2 SMNVEV (reference sequence). The length of the CDR3 is 15 residues. CDR3 protein: CASSPQTGTTYEQYF. DNA of the CDR3: TGTGCCAGCAGCCCCCAAACAGGGACGACCTACGAGCAGTACTTC.